This T cell receptor beta chain was observed in a study of Graves' ophthalmopathy and Graves' hyperthyroidism. Study results and limitations: In blood appeared most of the expanded thyroid clonotypes whose frequency exceeded 0.001. Ophthalmopathy progression prediction by the model yielded a sensitivity of about 70% and a specificity of under 80%.

The term stable hyperthyroidism indicated an absence of ophthalmopathy within 18 months of follow-up. TCR beta CDR3 amplification used RNA transcripts. First-round RT-PCR used HTBI primers; second-round multiplex PCR followed. Via MiXCR, TCRdb re-called the multiplex PCR reads, giving one row per CDR3 protein. Among about 420,000 distinct CDR3 sequences, around 21% were seen once, and the ten largest hold around 3.2%. The CDR3 runs to 15 residues. The V gene end was trimmed by 4 bases and the J gene end by 7 bases; junction bases not matched to a gene: 10. Germline CDR1 MNHEY, CDR2 SVGEGT. As concerns this clonotype: Its antigen is unidentified.

Sequencing was performed on peripheral blood. The rearrangement links TRBV6-2 or TRBV6-3 to TRBJ1-5; 7 bases align to TRBD1. This receptor was obtained from a woman aged 18-29 years with stable Graves' hyperthyroidism. The DNA of the CDR3 is TGTGCCAGCAGTTCTGGACAGGACTCGGTACAGCCCCAGCATTTT. Its protein product is CASSSGQDSVQPQHF.